The 4 T cell receptor beta chains below come from one sample, sequenced in a study of blood T cell repertoires in COVID-19. TCRdb's table, derived via immunoSEQ multiplex PCR, lists solely in-frame clones and lacks some. The repertoire holds 200,000 to 300,000 clones, with around 85% as singletons. The sequencing sample was made of peripheral blood. Receptors were obtained from a woman aged 60-75 years with active or convalescent COVID-19.

The genes are TRBV18 and TRBJ1-1, with 10 bases fitting TRBD1. Germline V gene lookup returns CDR1 KGHSH and CDR2 LQKENI. The CDR3 spans 16 residues. Trimming took 3 bases from V and 5 from J; bases not matched to a gene: 9. The CDR3 DNA reads as TGTGCCAGCTCACCCCGTCCCGGGACAGGGGCTACTGAAGCTTTCTTT. Translation gives CASSPRPGTGATEAFF.

The rearrangement uses TRBV10-3 and TRBJ2-3; 7 bases agree with TRBD1. The germline gives CDR1 ENHRY, CDR2 SYGVKD. CDR3 length: 15 amino acids. J gave up 1 base and V 10 bases, and 11 bases lay outside the gene matches. CDR3 nucleotide sequence: TGTGCCACCGGTAAGGGGGCTTTGCGCACAGATACGCAGTATTTT. Protein: CATGKGALRTDTQYF.

The rearrangement joins TRBV2 to TRBJ1-2, with 7 nucleotides matching TRBD1. There are 13 residues in the CDR3. Germline CDR1 is SNHLY and CDR2 is FYNNEI. J was trimmed by 8 bases and V by 3 bases; bases with no gene match: 6. CDR3 coding DNA: TGTGCCAGCAGTGATCCGACAGGGCCCGGCTACACCTTC. Amino acids: CASSDPTGPGYTF.

The table lists this clone with a count of one. This chain connects TRBV23-1 to TRBJ1-1, with 8 positions matching TRBD1. TRBV23-1 is assigned to the ORF class and has an uncertain function. The CDR3 extends over 16 amino acids. Trimming at V came to 3 bases and at J to 4 bases, leaving 10 bases not matched to a gene. CDR3 in amino acids: CASSHRDRGGSTEAFF. CDR3 bases: TGCGCCAGCAGTCATAGAGACAGGGGAGGGAGCACTGAAGCTTTCTTT.